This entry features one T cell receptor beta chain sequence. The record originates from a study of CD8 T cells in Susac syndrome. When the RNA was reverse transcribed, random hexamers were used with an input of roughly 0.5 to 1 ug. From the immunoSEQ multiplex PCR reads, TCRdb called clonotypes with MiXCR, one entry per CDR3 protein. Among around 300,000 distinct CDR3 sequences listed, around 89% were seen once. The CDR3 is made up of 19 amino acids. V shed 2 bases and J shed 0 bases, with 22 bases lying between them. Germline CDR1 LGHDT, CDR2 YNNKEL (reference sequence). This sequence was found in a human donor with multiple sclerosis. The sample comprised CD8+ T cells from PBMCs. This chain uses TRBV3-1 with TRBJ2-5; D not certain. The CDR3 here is CASSQTDQVGRRHQETQYF. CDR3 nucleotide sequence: TGTGCCAGCAGCCAAACCGACCAGGTAGGGCGTCGTCACCAAGAGACCCAGTACTTC.